A single sample gave rise to the 18 T cell receptor beta chains below, sequenced in a study of tumor-infiltrating lymphocytes in primary liver carcinoma. From around 530 ng of total RNA, TCR beta-specific cDNA was reverse-transcribed using a constant-region primer. ARM-PCR was slightly modified, and three nested multiplex PCR rounds with it gave rise to the TCR beta libraries. It was with TRBV1-TRBV30 forward primers and a C-beta reverse primer that the first two PCR rounds were run, at 10 cycles each. TCRdb fed the multiplex PCR reads into MiXCR, producing one record per CDR3 protein. In the table there are hundreds of thousands of distinct CDR3 sequences, 45% to 70% of which are singletons. Unsorted whole blood yielded blood RNA, and germline DNA was extracted as well. The specimen sequenced was peripheral blood. All receptors come from a woman in her 30s with primary liver carcinoma and hepatitis B virus infection.

As for this clonotype: At one of its ends the junction is not consistent with the germline gene, which may arise from a read error. V usage is TRBV11-2 and J usage is TRBJ2-1, with 7 bases lining up with TRBD2. The CDR3 sequence is 16 residues long. Germline lookup yields CDR1 SGHAT and CDR2 FQNNGV. CDR3 residues: CVSSSGGLTGNNEQFF. The CDR3 DNA sequence: TGTGTCAGCAGCTCGGGGGGACTAACGGGGAACAATGAGCAGTTCTTC.

Of note for this clonotype: It may be a read error: a sequence one base away is much more abundant. The chain joins TRBV29-1 to TRBJ1-1, with D perhaps TRBD1 (6 bases). The CDR3 covers 12 residues. Per the germline V gene, CDR1 is SQVTM and CDR2 is ANQGSEA. V shed 6 bases and J shed 7 bases, with 15 bases lying between them. The CDR3 loop is CSVAAGVIEAFF. The CDR3 DNA follows: TGCAGCGTCGCAGCAGGGGTGATTGAAGCTTTCTTT.

The chain joins TRBV10-3 to TRBJ2-6; no clear D. With 6 bases removed from V and 2 bases from J, the gap between germline ends came to 11 bases. Germline CDR1 ENHRY, CDR2 SYGVKD. The CDR3 runs to 15 residues. The CDR3 DNA reads TGTGCCATCAGCGAACATGGGCCTGGGGCCAACGTCCTGACTTTC. It is translated as CAISEHGPGANVLTF.

This clonotype was detected a few times. A much bigger clone sits one base away, suggesting this may be a read error. V gene TRBV29-1 combines with J gene TRBJ2-5; TRBD2 agrees at 8 bases. V lost 4 bases and J lost 5; bases outside the gene matches: 6. This CDR3 has 13 residues. The germline CDR1 and CDR2 sequences are SQVTM and ANQGSEA. The CDR3 DNA sequence: TGCAGCGTTGCCAGGACTAGCTGGGAGACCCAGTACTTC. Translated, it gives CSVARTSWETQYF.

Comment on this clonotype: The CDR3 end shows no conserved phenylalanine or tryptophan, and so a read error is likely. The chain combines TRBV7-8 with TRBJ2-7, with 10 bases that match TRBD2. This CDR3 is built from 15 residues. Trimming cost V 4 bases and J 3 bases; bases outside gene matches: 6. Germline V CDR1 and CDR2: SGHVS, FQNEAQ. The CDR3 is CASSSTVAGGYEQYS. The CDR3 DNA follows: TGTGCCAGCAGCTCGACCGTAGCGGGAGGCTACGAGCAGTACTCC.

This clonotype was picked up a small number of times. This chain joins TRBV24-1 and TRBJ2-2; 8 bases agree with TRBD1. The CDR3 has 14 amino acids. V lost 9 bases and J lost 5; bases outside the gene matches: 7. CDR1 is KGHDR and CDR2 is SFDVKD in the germline V gene. The DNA of the CDR3 is TGTGCCACCGCGACAGGGGCCATTACCGGGGAGCTGTTTTTT. Translation: CATATGAITGELFF.

A remark on this clonotype: Compared with germline, one end of the junction differs, possibly owing to a read error. This chain uses TRBV12-3 or TRBV12-4 with TRBJ2-1; D gene ambiguous. CDR3 size: 14 residues. DNA of the CDR3: TGTGTCAGCAGTTGGGTCTGGAAGGACAATGAGCAGTTCTTC. Its protein product is CVSSWVWKDNEQFF.

This clonotype is a singleton in its sample. Given the absence of the conserved phenylalanine or tryptophan at the CDR3 end, a read error is likely. This sequence joins TRBV12-3 or TRBV12-4 and TRBJ2-1, with a tentative D call TRBD2 (6 bases). The CDR3 is 15 residues long. Trimming cost V 6 bases and J 9 bases, with 21 bases left between them. The CDR3 reads CASSPSGTGGLEQFL. CDR3 DNA: TGTGCCAGCAGCCCGTCCGGGACTGGCGGACTTGAGCAGTTCCTC.

The chain employs TRBV29-1 and TRBJ1-5; a possible D gene is TRBD1 (6 bases). CDR1 is SQVTM and CDR2 is ANQGSEA in the germline V gene. The CDR3 runs 14 residues. The germline V and J ends were trimmed by 6 bases and 2 bases, with 14 bases remaining between them. CDR3 DNA: TGCAGCGTCGCTGAGGGGGTCGGCAATCAGCCCCAGCATTTT. This translates into CSVAEGVGNQPQHF.

About this clonotype: This clone may be a read error of a much larger clone one base away. The rearrangement links TRBV5-5 to TRBJ2-4; D gene ambiguous. Germline CDR1 is SGHKS and CDR2 is YYEKEE (reference sequence). CDR3 length: 16 amino acids. The CDR3 region is CANSLVQTLAKNIQYF. The DNA for the CDR3 is TGTGCCAACAGCTTGGTACAGACTTTGGCCAAAAACATTCAGTACTTC.

This clonotype was counted many times. V gene TRBV10-3 combines with J gene TRBJ2-7; perhaps TRBD2 as D (5 bases). CDR1 and CDR2 from the germline V gene are ENHRY and SYGVKD. There are 15 residues in the CDR3. V shed 0 bases and J shed 2 bases, with 11 bases lying between them. As DNA, the CDR3 is TGTGCCATCAGTGAGTCTAGCGCTCAAACCTACGAGCAGTACTTC. Protein sequence: CAISESSAQTYEQYF.

The sample holds a few counts of this clonotype. This sequence joins TRBV5-1 and TRBJ2-2; TRBD1 matches 7 bases. The germline V gene has CDR1 SGHRS and CDR2 YFSETQ. The length of the CDR3 is 15 residues. The ends lost 1 base at V and 4 bases at J; junction bases unmatched: 4. CDR3 bases: TGCGCCAGCAGCTTGAGACAGGGCGGCACCGGGGAGCTGTTTTTT. This translates into CASSLRQGGTGELFF.

The rearrangement uses TRBV6-2 or TRBV6-3 and TRBJ1-2; 11 bases are a match to TRBD1. The CDR3 runs to 19 residues. Trimming removed 5 bases from V and 0 bases from J; junction bases left unmatched: 14. Per the germline V gene, CDR1 is MNHEY and CDR2 is SVGEGT. The CDR3 here is CASSLSHGQGANANYGYTF. CDR3 coding DNA: TGTGCCAGCAGTCTCAGCCATGGACAGGGGGCAAATGCTAACTATGGCTACACCTTC.

This clonotype was seen only a few times. The V call is TRBV5-4, the J call TRBJ1-1; the D gene is possibly TRBD1 (5 bases). There are 14 residues in the CDR3. Germline V gene lookup returns CDR1 SGHNT and CDR2 YYREEE (reference sequence). V lost 6 bases to trimming and J lost 1 base, with 13 bases between them. The CDR3 here is CASIPDGTNTEAFF. CDR3 coding DNA: TGTGCCAGCATTCCAGACGGGACGAACACTGAAGCTTTCTTT.

The V call is TRBV12-3 or TRBV12-4, the J call TRBJ2-7, with 8 bases fitting TRBD1. V was pared by 10 bases and J by 6 bases, with 5 bases of the junction left unmatched. CDR3 length equals 11 residues. CDR3 in amino acids: CAIGQGGEQYF. The CDR3 DNA follows: TGTGCCATCGGACAGGGAGGCGAGCAGTACTTC.

This clonotype was counted between two and nine times. The chain joins TRBV7-9 to TRBJ1-4, with no clear D. V gave up 5 bases and J gave up 4 bases, with 11 bases separating them. The CDR3 covers 14 residues. CDR1 and CDR2 from the germline V gene are SEHNR and FQNEAQ (reference sequence). In DNA form, the CDR3 reads TGTGCCAGCAGCCCCGGGAGGGTTAATGAAAAACTGTTTTTT. Translation: CASSPGRVNEKLFF.

The chain carries TRBV12-3 or TRBV12-4 and TRBJ1-1; D call uncertain. V was clipped by 6 bases and J by 1 base, with 12 bases between them. This CDR3 spans 14 amino acids. The CDR3 loop is CASSLAGTNTEAFF. CDR3 nucleotide sequence: TGTGCCAGCAGCCTCGCCGGAACGAACACTGAAGCTTTCTTT.

This chain uses TRBV28 with TRBJ1-1; D is ambiguous. CDR3 length: 15 residues. The germline V gene encodes CDR1 MDHEN and CDR2 SYDVKM. V was trimmed by 1 base and J by 5 bases, leaving 14 bases between them. The CDR3 bases are TGTGCCAGCAGTTTATCGGGCTTGTGGAAGACTGAAGCTTTCTTT. The encoded protein is CASSLSGLWKTEAFF.